The text below deals with one T cell receptor beta chain. Its matching antigen is unknown. The data were obtained in a study of memory CD4+ T cells and cytomegalovirus serostatus. Overall study results and limits: Repertoires predicted CMV serostatus with median bootstrapped AUC of about 0.95.

Assay: immunoSEQ multiplex PCR; the TCRdb copy retains only in-frame clones and omits some. The data show about 48,000 clones, roughly 73% seen once. V dropped 1 base and J dropped 4 bases, with 10 bases sitting between them. The V gene's germline CDR1 is SNHLY and CDR2 FYNNEI. There are 15 residues in the CDR3. The sort gate was single viable CD3+CD4+CD8-CD45RO+ cells for memory CD4+ T cells. The sequenced material came from memory CD4+ T cells from blood. The TCR originated in an adult in good health and CMV-seronegative. The chain combines TRBV2 with TRBJ2-2; the D gene is possibly TRBD2 (5 bases). The CDR3 loop reads CASSEGPRGTGELFF. For the CDR3, the DNA is TGTGCCAGCAGTGAAGGGCCACGGGGCACCGGGGAGCTGTTTTTT.